The 18 T cell receptor beta chains given below trace back to one sample, sequenced in a study of blood T cell repertoires in COVID-19. Clones were read by immunoSEQ multiplex PCR, and TCRdb kept only the in-frame ones, dropping some. The sample contains about 150,000 clones, just under 85% of which appear only once. Source material: PBMCs or T cells enriched from blood (not recorded which). The source of these receptors is a man between 50 and 59 years old who had recovered from COVID-19.

The chain has TRBV7-2 and TRBJ2-2; no clear D. Between the trimmed V and J ends, which lost 8 bases and 0 bases, there was a span of 13 bases. The V gene's germline CDR1 is SGHTA and CDR2 FQGNSA. The CDR3 length is 15 residues. This CDR3 is CASRRRETNTGELFF. The CDR3 DNA sequence: TGTGCCAGCCGCCGCCGCGAGACGAACACCGGGGAGCTGTTTTTT.

The chain carries TRBV4-1 and TRBJ2-7; D might be TRBD1 (5 bases). The V gene lost 0 bases and the J gene lost 7 bases, with 13 bases spanning the gap. CDR3 length: 14 residues. Germline V gives CDR1 MGHRA, CDR2 YSYEKL. CDR3 coding DNA: TGCGCCAGCAGCCAAGAAGGGGCGCTGCGGGAGCAGTACTTC. Amino acid sequence: CASSQEGALREQYF.

This clone was counted ten times or more. This chain uses TRBV19 with TRBJ2-1, with 8 bases lining up with TRBD2. The V segment lost 5 bases and the J segment 12 bases; nucleotides outside the gene matches: 9. The CDR3 is 13 residues long. CDR1 LNHDA and CDR2 SQIVND come from the germline V gene (reference sequence). Here the CDR3 DNA reads TGTGCCAGTAGTTTCGGACTAGCCGAGCGGCAGTTCTTC. Protein: CASSFGLAERQFF.

For this clone: Within the sample, other DNA sequences also encode this same CDR3. The chain employs TRBV19 and TRBJ1-1, with a weak D call TRBD1 (5 bases). The CDR3 has 14 residues. Germline CDR1 is LNHDA and CDR2 is SQIVND (reference sequence). V shed 1 base and J shed 2 bases, with 8 bases lying between them. The CDR3 nucleotides are TGTGCCAGTAGTATAGGGCAGGGAAACACTGAAGCTTTCTTT. Amino acids: CASSIGQGNTEAFF. Together with reference TRBV19 and TRBJ1-1, the CDR3 gives the full variable domain: DGGITQSPKYLFRKEGQNVTLSCEQNLNHDAMYWYRQDPGQGLRLIYYSQIVNDFQKGDIAEGYSVSREKKESFPLTVTSAQKNPTAFYLCASSIGQGNTEAFFGQGTRLTVV.

V usage is TRBV27 and J usage is TRBJ1-6; 9 bases are shared with TRBD1. The V gene's germline CDR1 is MNHEY and CDR2 SMNVEV (reference sequence). This CDR3 spans 18 amino acids. The V gene end was trimmed by 3 bases and the J gene end by 5 bases; junction bases not matched to a gene: 11. The DNA for the CDR3 is TGTGCCAGCAGTTTGGCCGGGACAGGGCGAATGGATAATTCACCCCTCCACTTT. Residues: CASSLAGTGRMDNSPLHF.

The V call is TRBV28, the J call TRBJ1-1, with D possibly TRBD1 on 5 matching bases. Trimming cost V 3 bases and J 5 bases, with 7 bases left between them. Germline V gene sequence: CDR1 MDHEN, CDR2 SYDVKM. This CDR3 has 12 residues. The DNA for the CDR3 is TGTGCCAGCAGTTTCAGGGAAACTGAAGCTTTCTTT. It is translated as CASSFRETEAFF.

The CDR3 DNA follows: TGTGCCAGCAGCCAAGGGTCGGTTCGTGAAGCTTTCTTT. This encodes CASSQGSVREAFF. V gene TRBV3-1 (or the pseudogene TRBV3-2) combines with J gene TRBJ1-1, with D uncertain. CDR1 LGHDT and CDR2 YNNKEL come from the germline V gene (reference sequence). The CDR3 is 13 amino acids. V was pared by 1 base and J by 7 bases, with 10 bases between.

V usage is TRBV18 and J usage is TRBJ1-3, with 8 bases lining up with TRBD1. Germline V gene data show CDR1 as KGHSH and CDR2 as LQKENI. The CDR3 contains 16 residues. Trimming cost V 5 bases and J 0 bases; bases outside gene matches: 6. Here the CDR3 DNA reads TGTGCCAGCTCAACAGGGGGTCCCCTCTCTGGAAACACCATATATTTT. Translation gives CASSTGGPLSGNTIYF.

The rearrangement uses TRBV4-3 and TRBJ2-3, with 9 positions matching TRBD2. The CDR3 runs 18 residues. CDR1 is LGHNA and CDR2 is YSLEER in the germline V gene. Trimming removed 0 bases from V and 0 bases from J; junction bases left unmatched: 7. The CDR3 sequence is CASSQEWGGLASTDTQYF. The CDR3 DNA reads TGCGCCAGCAGCCAAGAATGGGGAGGACTAGCGAGCACAGATACGCAGTATTTT.

This rearrangement joins TRBV7-3 to TRBJ2-1; D is possibly TRBD2 (6 bases). Germline CDR1 and CDR2: SGHTA and FQGTGA. Trimming removed 5 bases from V and 8 bases from J, with 13 bases in between. CDR3 length: 13 residues. The CDR3 loop reads CASSNPTRDEQFF. Here the CDR3 DNA reads TGTGCCAGCAGCAACCCGACTAGGGATGAGCAGTTCTTC.

A few counts support this clone. The chain combines TRBV5-1 with TRBJ1-6; maybe TRBD1 (5 bases). Looked up from germline, CDR1 is SGHRS and CDR2 is YFSETQ. V was cut by 6 bases and J by 9 bases, with 16 bases left in between. The CDR3 loop spans 14 amino acids. The CDR3 nucleotides read TGCGCCAGCAAAGAATCGGGGGGGAGTTCACCCCTCCACTTT. Its protein product is CASKESGGSSPLHF. Complete variable domain (other parts from reference TRBV5-1 and TRBJ1-6): KAGVTQTPRYLIKTRGQQVTLSCSPISGHRSVSWYQQTPGQGLQFLFEYFSETQRNKGNFPGRFSGRQFSNSRSEMNVSTLELGDSALYLCASKESGGSSPLHFGNGTRLTVT.

The chain joins TRBV12-5 to TRBJ2-3; TRBD2 agrees at 9 bases. This CDR3 has 19 amino acids. Per the germline V gene, CDR1 is LGHNT and CDR2 is FRNRAP. The V segment lost 6 bases and the J segment 6 bases; nucleotides outside the gene matches: 22. The CDR3 loop is CASGPAPDTSGYKEDTQYF. The CDR3 DNA follows: TGTGCTAGTGGCCCGGCTCCCGATACTAGCGGGTATAAGGAGGATACGCAGTATTTT.

V gene TRBV5-5 combines with J gene TRBJ2-7, with 9 bases aligning to TRBD1. V shed 5 bases, J shed 2 bases, and the junction held 11 bases outside the gene matches. In germline, CDR1 is SGHKS, CDR2 YYEKEE (reference sequence). This CDR3 contains 16 residues. The CDR3 DNA is TGTGCCAGCAGTTCAGGTCTGGGACAGGGAACCTACGAGCAGTACTTC. Translated: CASSSGLGQGTYEQYF.

This clone came up once. The chain has TRBV19 and TRBJ1-1; D is perhaps TRBD1 (6 bases). Germline CDR1 is LNHDA and CDR2 is SQIVND (reference sequence). Trimming took 7 bases from V and 8 from J, leaving 17 bases between them. The CDR3 is 13 amino acids. In nucleotides, the CDR3 is TGTGCCAGTACCAAAGGGGGAAGGACAGAAGCTTTCTTT. Residues: CASTKGGRTEAFF.

The chain carries TRBV14 and TRBJ1-2; 8 bases are shared with TRBD1. This CDR3 contains 16 residues. The V segment lost 2 bases and the J segment 6 bases; nucleotides outside the gene matches: 11. Germline CDR1 is SGHDN and CDR2 is FVKESK. The CDR3 DNA sequence: TGTGCCAGCAGCCAACTTTCGGCGGGGACAGGCCATGGCTACACCTTC. Protein: CASSQLSAGTGHGYTF.

This clone was recorded only once. V is TRBV7-2 and J is TRBJ2-7, with TRBD1 identical over 7 bases. Germline CDR1 is SGHTA and CDR2 is FQGNSA. Germline trimming cut 4 bases from V and 4 bases from J; bases unmatched to any gene: 7. This CDR3 is 14 amino acids long. DNA of the CDR3: TGTGCCAGCAGCTCTACCGGGACAGTTTACGAGCAGTACTTC. Amino acid sequence: CASSSTGTVYEQYF.

The chain links TRBV10-3 to TRBJ2-7, with a weak D call TRBD1 (6 bases). The CDR3 consists of 14 residues. The ends were cut back, 3 bases at V and 3 bases at J, with 12 bases in the middle. Germline-derived CDR1 and CDR2 are ENHRY and SYGVKD. The CDR3 sequence: CAISDHRVSYEQYF. CDR3 sequence (DNA): TGTGCCATCAGTGATCACAGGGTAAGCTACGAGCAGTACTTC.

The chain recombines TRBV5-1 with TRBJ2-3, with 8 bases aligning to TRBD1. The V gene's germline CDR1 is SGHRS and CDR2 YFSETQ. V dropped 3 bases and J dropped 1; count of bases not matched to a gene: 4. The CDR3 totals 15 residues. The CDR3, as DNA: TGCGCCAGCAGCTCCGGACAGGGCGGCACAGATACGCAGTATTTT. Encoded protein: CASSSGQGGTDTQYF.